The 21 T cell receptor beta chains below were found in one sample sequenced in a study of blood T cells in healthy people across ages. Combining a sample-barcoded 5' primer with a J-beta primer mix, a second PCR ran for roughly 7 to 11 cycles. TCRdb called the 5' RACE reads again in MiXCR, with one record for every CDR3 protein. The table shows about 780,000 distinct CDR3 sequences, with 35% to 50% occurring only once. Sequenced material: blood. These receptors came from an elderly man in good health.

This clonotype turned up a few times. This chain links TRBV5-1 with TRBJ1-2; D unresolved. The CDR3 consists of 12 residues. Trimming removed 1 base from V and 3 bases from J, with 4 bases in between. Germline CDR1 is SGHRS and CDR2 is YFSETQ. Here the CDR3 DNA reads TGCGCCAGCAGCTTGAAAGACTATGGCTACACCTTC. Translated: CASSLKDYGYTF.

This clonotype appeared a few times. A clone one base away is much larger, so this may be a read error. This sequence joins TRBV7-2 and TRBJ2-5, with 7 bases that match TRBD2. Germline V gives CDR1 SGHTA, CDR2 FQGNSA. This CDR3 is built from 15 residues. Trimming cost V 5 bases and J 11 bases; bases outside gene matches: 17. The CDR3 region has the DNA TGTGCCAGCAGCCTTCGCGGGACTACGGCGGGGGAGCAGTACTTC. The encoded protein is CASSLRGTTAGEQYF. Drawing the rest from reference TRBV7-2 and TRBJ2-5, the complete variable domain is GAGVSQSPSNKVTEKGKDVELRCDPISGHTALYWYRQSLGQGLEFLIYFQGNSAPDKSGLPSDRFSAERTGGSVSTLTIQRTQQEDSAVYLCASSLRGTTAGEQYFGPGTRLLVL.

This clonotype was picked up a small number of times. V is TRBV28 and J is TRBJ2-3, with 10 positions matching TRBD2. Germline CDR1 and CDR2: MDHEN and SYDVKM. The CDR3 has 19 amino acids. The J segment lost 6 bases and the V segment lost 5 bases, leaving 20 bases of the junction unmatched. The CDR3 loop is CASSRPRGGLAYLTDTQYF. CDR3 sequence (DNA): TGTGCCAGCAGTCGCCCTAGAGGGGGACTAGCGTATTTAACGGATACGCAGTATTTT.

The genes are TRBV7-2 and TRBJ2-3; D is unclear. Germline V CDR1 and CDR2: SGHTA, FQGNSA. V was trimmed by 2 bases and J by 6 bases, leaving 9 bases between them. This CDR3 contains 13 residues. In DNA form, the CDR3 reads TGTGCCAGCAGCTTAAGGCGGCGGGATACGCAGTATTTT. Its protein product is CASSLRRRDTQYF.

This chain uses TRBV5-1 with TRBJ2-1; D is unclear. Germline CDR1 is SGHRS and CDR2 is YFSETQ. The CDR3 consists of 15 residues. Trimming took off 9 bases at V and 0 bases at J, with 16 bases between the two ends. As DNA, the CDR3 is TGCGCCACCCCCAGGATGAGGAGCTCCTACAATGAGCAGTTCTTC. It encodes CATPRMRSSYNEQFF. Complete variable domain (other parts from reference TRBV5-1 and TRBJ2-1): KAGVTQTPRYLIKTRGQQVTLSCSPISGHRSVSWYQQTPGQGLQFLFEYFSETQRNKGNFPGRFSGRQFSNSRSEMNVSTLELGDSALYLCATPRMRSSYNEQFFGPGTRLTVL.

The chain joins TRBV5-1 to TRBJ2-7, with 8 bases fitting TRBD2. V dropped 1 base and J dropped 9; count of bases not matched to a gene: 9. Looked up from germline, CDR1 is SGHRS and CDR2 is YFSETQ. This CDR3 is built from 14 residues. The CDR3 region is CASSLRTSRDAQYF. CDR3 in DNA: TGCGCCAGCAGCTTGAGGACTAGCAGGGACGCGCAGTACTTC.

With respect to this clonotype: A single base separates this from a much larger clone, so it may be a read error. The CDR3 DNA sequence: TGTGCCAGCAGTTACACAGGGGACTCCTACAATGAGCAGTACTTC. Protein sequence: CASSYTGDSYNEQYF. The V call is TRBV27, the J call TRBJ2-7, with D maybe TRBD1 (7 bases). Trimming took 4 bases from V and 7 from J, leaving 20 bases between them. Germline V gene lookup returns CDR1 MNHEY and CDR2 SMNVEV (reference sequence). This CDR3 contains 15 residues.

The J gene is TRBJ2-7, the V gene TRBV4-1, with TRBD2 identical over 7 bases. After removal of 0 bases from V and 6 bases from J, the junction contained 11 bases not matched to a gene. From germline, CDR1 is MGHRA and CDR2 YSYEKL. The CDR3 is made up of 16 amino acids. The DNA of the CDR3 is TGCGCCAGCAGCCAAGATTGGGCGGGAGCAGTATCCGAGCAGTACTTC. Translating it yields CASSQDWAGAVSEQYF.

Regarding this clonotype: At one boundary the junction diverges from the germline segment, which might be a read error. V and J are TRBV2 and TRBJ2-3, with 8 nucleotides matching TRBD2. From germline, CDR1 is SNHLY and CDR2 FYNNEI. This CDR3 has 14 amino acids. CDR3 loop: CASSEAGVTDTQYF. CDR3 nucleotide sequence: TGTGCCAGCAGCGAAGCGGGGGTCACAGATACGCAGTATTTT.

This clonotype was observed a few times. The chain couples TRBV5-1 to TRBJ2-2; D is perhaps TRBD1 or TRBD2 (5 bases each). Germline V gives CDR1 SGHRS, CDR2 YFSETQ. The CDR3 is 14 residues long. V shed 5 bases and J shed 0 bases, with 8 bases lying between them. In DNA form, the CDR3 reads TGCGCCAGCAGGGGACGGGCGAACACCGGGGAGCTGTTTTTT. This codes for CASRGRANTGELFF.

V and J are TRBV6-1 and TRBJ2-1; no reliable D call. The J call is uncertain, as TRBJ2-7 better fits the DNA end. This CDR3 contains 15 residues. From germline, CDR1 is MNHNS and CDR2 SASEGT. CDR3 in DNA: TGTGCCAGCAGTGAACTACAGAGCTCCTACAATGAGCAGTACTTC. Translating gives CASSELQSSYNEQYF.

The gene calls are TRBV6-6 and TRBJ1-1; the D gene is possibly TRBD1 (6 bases). This CDR3 has 15 residues. The germline V gene has CDR1 MNHNY and CDR2 SVGAGI (reference sequence). V shed 5 bases and J shed 0 bases, with 13 bases lying between them. The CDR3 protein is CASSMEQGMNTEAFF. The CDR3 coding sequence is TGTGCCAGCAGTATGGAACAGGGAATGAACACTGAAGCTTTCTTT.

About this clonotype: A much larger clone lies one base from this, so it may be a read error. This chain links TRBV6-5 with TRBJ2-1, with D perhaps matching TRBD1 or TRBD2 (6 bases each). Germline-derived CDR1 and CDR2 are MNHEY and SVGAGI. V lost 5 bases and J 8 bases, leaving 16 bases between the germline ends. The CDR3 loop spans 14 amino acids. CDR3 amino acids: CASSPPGASDEQFF. The CDR3 nucleotides read TGTGCCAGCAGTCCGCCGGGGGCTAGCGATGAGCAGTTCTTC.

V usage is TRBV15 and J usage is TRBJ2-5; 8 bases map to TRBD1. The CDR3 covers 16 residues. The V and J ends lost 0 bases and 5 bases, in that order; junction bases with no gene match: 8. Germline V gene sequence: CDR1 LNHNV, CDR2 YYDKDF (reference sequence). The DNA of the CDR3 is TGTGCCACCAGCAGAGATAGGGCGACAGGGGTCGAGACCCAGTACTTC. Translated: CATSRDRATGVETQYF.

This clonotype was detected only a few times. The J gene is TRBJ2-7, the V gene TRBV7-2; D gene ambiguous. Germline values: CDR1 SGHTA, CDR2 FQGNSA. The CDR3 totals 14 residues. V dropped 4 bases and J dropped 3 bases, with 13 bases sitting between them. The chain's CDR3 is CASSYRAQSYEQYF. CDR3 nucleotide sequence: TGTGCCAGCAGCTATAGAGCGCAGAGCTACGAGCAGTACTTC.

This clonotype was seen more than once but under ten times. The rearrangement uses TRBV14 and TRBJ2-1, with D possibly being TRBD2 (6 bases). This CDR3 has 15 amino acids. Trimming left V 4 bases short and J 7 bases short, with 17 bases between. Germline CDR1 is SGHDN and CDR2 is FVKESK. The CDR3 spells CASSLLGTHDNEQFF. CDR3 nucleotides: TGTGCCAGCAGCCTCCTCGGGACTCATGATAATGAGCAGTTCTTC.

This clonotype was recorded a few times. The chain links TRBV9 to TRBJ2-3, with a tentative D call TRBD2 (5 bases). Per germline, CDR1 SGDLS and CDR2 YYNGEE. There are 14 residues in the CDR3. V was trimmed by 0 bases and J by 7 bases, leaving 12 bases between them. The CDR3 protein is CASSVAGSGNTQYF. Written as DNA, the CDR3 is TGTGCCAGCAGCGTAGCGGGGTCCGGGAATACGCAGTATTTT.

CDR3 sequence reads: CASSEGQPYNEQFF. The CDR3 DNA follows: TGCGCCAGCAGCGAGGGACAGCCCTACAATGAGCAGTTCTTC. The V call is TRBV5-1, the J call TRBJ2-1; 7 nucleotides agree with TRBD1. This CDR3 comprises 14 residues. After removal of 4 bases from V and 2 bases from J, the junction contained 3 bases not matched to a gene. Germline V CDR1 and CDR2: SGHRS, YFSETQ.

The chain is built from TRBV18 and TRBJ2-1; tentatively, D is TRBD1 (6 bases). CDR1 is KGHSH, CDR2 LQKENI, per germline. V was trimmed by 5 bases and J by 6 bases, leaving 17 bases between them. The length of the CDR3 is 15 residues. The CDR3 nucleotides read TGTGCCAGCTCAACCAGGGGCCGCCCGCCCAATGAGCAGTTCTTC. It specifies CASSTRGRPPNEQFF. The full variable domain, rest sourced from reference TRBV18 and TRBJ2-1, is NAGVMQNPRHLVRRRGQEARLRCSPMKGHSHVYWYRQLPEEGLKFMVYLQKENIIDESGMPKERFSAEFPKEGPSILRIQQVVRGDSAAYFCASSTRGRPPNEQFFGPGTRLTVL.

V gene TRBV5-1 combines with J gene TRBJ2-3, with D possibly TRBD2 on 6 matching bases. Per the germline V gene, CDR1 is SGHRS and CDR2 is YFSETQ. V gave up 2 bases and J gave up 5 bases, with 12 bases separating them. The CDR3 length is 14 residues. Written as DNA, the CDR3 is TGCGCCAGCAGCTTAACCGATAGCGGAGATACGCAGTATTTT. Protein product: CASSLTDSGDTQYF.

The genes are TRBV29-1 and TRBJ2-1; D gene uncertain. The CDR3 is 11 residues long. CDR1 SQVTM and CDR2 ANQGSEA come from the germline V gene. Trimming pared 7 bases from V and 6 bases from J, leaving 10 bases between. The CDR3 protein is CSGGHLNEQFF. CDR3 DNA sequence: TGCAGCGGTGGTCACCTCAATGAGCAGTTCTTC.